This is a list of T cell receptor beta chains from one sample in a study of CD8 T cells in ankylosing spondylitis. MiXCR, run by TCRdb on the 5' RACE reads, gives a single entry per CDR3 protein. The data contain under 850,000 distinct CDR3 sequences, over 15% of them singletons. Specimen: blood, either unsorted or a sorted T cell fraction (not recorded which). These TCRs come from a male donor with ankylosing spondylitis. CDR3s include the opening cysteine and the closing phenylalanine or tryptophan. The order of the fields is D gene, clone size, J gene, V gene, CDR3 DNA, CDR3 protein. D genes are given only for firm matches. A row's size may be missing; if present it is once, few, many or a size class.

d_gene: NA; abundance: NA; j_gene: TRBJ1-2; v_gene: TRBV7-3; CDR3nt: TGTGCCAGCAGCTTAGGGGGACCCTATGGCTACACCTTC; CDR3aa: CASSLGGPYGYTF
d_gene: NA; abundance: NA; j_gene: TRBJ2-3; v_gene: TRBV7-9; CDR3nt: TGTGCCAGCAGCCCCTCACCGCAGAGTACGCAGTATTTT; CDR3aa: CASSPSPQSTQYF
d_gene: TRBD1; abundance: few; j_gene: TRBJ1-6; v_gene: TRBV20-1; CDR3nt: TGCAGTGCCCCTTTCTCTAAAACAGGGGGCAAGGGTGGATCACCCCTCCACTTT; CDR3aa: CSAPFSKTGGKGGSPLHF
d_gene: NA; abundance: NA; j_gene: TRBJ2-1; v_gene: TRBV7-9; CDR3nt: TGTGCCAGCAGCTTCCTCGACTCTGGGAAGAATGAGCAGTTCTTC; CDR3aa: CASSFLDSGKNEQFF
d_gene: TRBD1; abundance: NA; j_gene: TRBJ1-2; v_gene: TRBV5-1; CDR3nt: TGCGCCAGCAGCTTGGAGTGGGACAGAGACGAATATGGCTACACCTTC; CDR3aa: CASSLEWDRDEYGYTF
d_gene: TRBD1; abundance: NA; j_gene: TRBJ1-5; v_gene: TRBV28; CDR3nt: TGTGCCAGCACTTACGCAGGGGGGGGTGGTCAGCCCCAGCATTTT; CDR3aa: CASTYAGGGGQPQHF
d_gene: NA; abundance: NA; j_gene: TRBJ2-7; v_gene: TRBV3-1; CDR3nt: TGTGCCAGCAGCCCAACCCCGTTCTACGAGCAGTACTTC; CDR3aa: CASSPTPFYEQYF
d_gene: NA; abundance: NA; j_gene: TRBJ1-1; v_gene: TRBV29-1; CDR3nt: TGCAGCGTTGAAGAGAACAGGGTTGGAGCTTTCTTT; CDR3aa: CSVEENRVGAFF
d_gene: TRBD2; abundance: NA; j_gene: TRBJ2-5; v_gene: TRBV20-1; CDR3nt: TGCAGTGCTAGGGCGGGAGCAGCCCAGTACTTC; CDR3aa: CSARAGAAQYF
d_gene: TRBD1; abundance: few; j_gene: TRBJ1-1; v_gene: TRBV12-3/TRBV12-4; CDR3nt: TGTGCCAGCAGTTTAGCAAACAGGGGGATAGCTTTCTTT; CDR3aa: CASSLANRGIAFF
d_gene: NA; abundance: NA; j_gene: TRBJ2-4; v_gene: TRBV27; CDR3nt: TGTGCCAGCAGTTTAAGGGCTCCGGACATTCAGTACTTC; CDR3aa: CASSLRAPDIQYF
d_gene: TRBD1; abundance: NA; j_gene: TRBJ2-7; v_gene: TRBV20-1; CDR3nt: TGCAGTGCCAGTCAGGGGGCCGAGCAGTACTTC; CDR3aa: CSASQGAEQYF
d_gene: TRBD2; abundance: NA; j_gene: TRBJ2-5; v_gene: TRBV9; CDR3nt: TGTGCCAGCAGCGTAGGGACGACTGGCGGGAGCCCCCAAGAGACCCAGTACTTC; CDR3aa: CASSVGTTGGSPQETQYF
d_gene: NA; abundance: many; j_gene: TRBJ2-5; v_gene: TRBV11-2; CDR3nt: TGTGCCAGCAGCTTGGGATCTCAAGAGACCCAGTACTTC; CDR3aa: CASSLGSQETQYF
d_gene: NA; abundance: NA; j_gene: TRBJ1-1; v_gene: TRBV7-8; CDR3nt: TGTGCCAGCAGCTCTCCGCTAGGTCGAGACACTGAAGCTTTCTTT; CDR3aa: CASSSPLGRDTEAFF
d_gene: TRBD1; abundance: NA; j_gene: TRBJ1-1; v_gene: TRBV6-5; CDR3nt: TGTGCCAGCAGTTACTCGGGGACAGGGACCACTGAAGCTTTCTTT; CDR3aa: CASSYSGTGTTEAFF
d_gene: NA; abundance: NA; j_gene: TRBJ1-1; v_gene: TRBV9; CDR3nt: TGTGCCAGCAGCGTTGAAACCGGGACAAAAGCTTTCTTT; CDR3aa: CASSVETGTKAFF
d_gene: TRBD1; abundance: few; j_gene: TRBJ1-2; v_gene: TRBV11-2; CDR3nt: TGTGCCAGCAGCAAGGGGGCAGGGGACTATGGCTACACCTTC; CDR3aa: CASSKGAGDYGYTF
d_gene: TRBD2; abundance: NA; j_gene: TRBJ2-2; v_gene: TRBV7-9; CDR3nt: TGTGCCAGCAGCTTAATCGGGAGGGGGAACACCGGGGAGCTGTTTTTT; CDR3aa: CASSLIGRGNTGELFF
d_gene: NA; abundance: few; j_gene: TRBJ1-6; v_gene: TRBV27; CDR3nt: TGTGCCAGCAGCCCTGGGGGGGCAGCCCGGACGAGGTCACCCCTCCACTTT; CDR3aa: CASSPGGAARTRSPLHF
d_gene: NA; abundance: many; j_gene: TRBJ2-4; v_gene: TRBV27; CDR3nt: TGTGCCAGCAGTTTGGGGGGTACCAAAAACATTCAGTACTTC; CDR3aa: CASSLGGTKNIQYF
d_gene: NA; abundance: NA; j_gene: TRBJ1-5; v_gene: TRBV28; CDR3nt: TGTGCCAGCACCCCTGGGGGGAGTAGGGGCAATCAGCCCCAGCATTTT; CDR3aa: CASTPGGSRGNQPQHF
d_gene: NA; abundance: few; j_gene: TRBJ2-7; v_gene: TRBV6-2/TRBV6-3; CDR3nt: TGTGCCAGCAGTTACTCCTCATCACAGGGCTTGGAGCAGTACTTC; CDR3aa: CASSYSSSQGLEQYF
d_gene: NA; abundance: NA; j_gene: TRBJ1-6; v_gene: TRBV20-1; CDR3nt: TGCAGTGCTAGGGTGACAGCGAATAATTCACCCCTCCACTTT; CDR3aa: CSARVTANNSPLHF
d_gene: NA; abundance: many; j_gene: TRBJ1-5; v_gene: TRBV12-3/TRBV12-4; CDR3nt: TGTGCCAGCAGTTTGAAGGGAGAGAGCAATCAGCCCCAGCATTTT; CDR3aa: CASSLKGESNQPQHF